These 17 T cell receptor beta chains were sequenced from one sample in a study of T cells in Graves' hyperthyroidism and ophthalmopathy. The source material, RNA transcripts, was used to amplify TCR beta CDR3 regions. HTBI primers were the set used in a first-round RT-PCR of the TCR CDR3. Using its own MiXCR run on the multiplex PCR reads, TCRdb lists one record per CDR3 protein. This sample has approximately 560,000 distinct CDR3 sequences, with around 42% found just once. The sequenced material came from peripheral blood or thyroid tissue (not recorded which). These receptors were obtained from a woman between 18 and 29 years old with Graves' hyperthyroidism.

As regards this clonotype: The junction departs from the called germline gene at one end, perhaps through a read error. The genes are TRBV7-9 and TRBJ2-7; TRBD2 aligns across 8 bases. The CDR3 is made up of 14 amino acids. Germline assignment: CDR1 SEHNR and CDR2 FQNEAQ (reference sequence). The CDR3 region is CASSQGSGGYEQYF. For the CDR3, the DNA is TGCGCCAGCAGCCAAGGCTCGGGGGGGTACGAGCAGTACTTC.

The CDR3 region is CASSAGDRVREQPQHF. CDR3 bases: TGTGCCAGCAGCGCCGGGGACAGGGTTCGCGAACAGCCCCAGCATTTT. The chain couples TRBV7-9 to TRBJ1-5, with 9 bases lining up with TRBD1. Per the germline V gene, CDR1 is SEHNR and CDR2 is FQNEAQ (reference sequence). V gave up 5 bases and J gave up 7 bases; unmatched junction bases: 12. The CDR3 is 16 residues long.

The V call is TRBV2, the J call TRBJ1-5, with 9 bases aligning to TRBD1. The CDR3 sequence is 15 residues long. Germline assignment: CDR1 SNHLY and CDR2 FYNNEI. Trimming took 7 bases from V and 4 from J; bases not matched to a gene: 8. The CDR3 spells CASKGQGFSNQPQHF. CDR3 DNA: TGTGCCAGCAAGGGACAGGGTTTTTCGAATCAGCCCCAGCATTTT.

The J gene is TRBJ1-2, the V gene TRBV11-1; 11 bases match TRBD1. The germline CDR1 and CDR2 sequences are SGHAT and FQDESV (reference sequence). CDR3 length equals 16 residues. V gave up 5 bases and J gave up 5 bases; unmatched junction bases: 10. CDR3 coding DNA: TGTGCCAGCAGCGTTGATCCGGGACAGGGGGAATATGGCTACACCTTC. As protein: CASSVDPGQGEYGYTF.

This rearrangement joins TRBV19 to TRBJ2-7, with D possibly TRBD1 on 5 matching bases. This CDR3 has 15 residues. Germline CDR1 is LNHDA and CDR2 is SQIVND (reference sequence). Trimming removed 5 bases at V and 0 bases at J, with 14 bases between. The CDR3 DNA reads TGTGCCAGTAGTCCCAGCCCAGGGAACTCCTACGAGCAGTACTTC. Residues: CASSPSPGNSYEQYF.

V and J are TRBV7-3 and TRBJ1-4; D is uncertain. The V and J ends lost 2 bases and 8 bases respectively, with 9 bases between them. CDR1 and CDR2 (germline): SGHTA, FQGTGA. CDR3 length: 13 residues. The CDR3 spells CASSLAPEEKLFF. The DNA of the CDR3 is TGTGCCAGCAGCTTAGCGCCGGAGGAAAAACTGTTTTTT.

This clonotype appeared once. A much larger clone lies one base from this, so it may be a read error. The chain uses TRBV20-1 and TRBJ2-5; 8 bases agree with TRBD1. J lost 9 bases, V lost 4 bases, and 7 bases had no gene match. Germline CDR1 is DFQATT and CDR2 is SNEGSKA (reference sequence). CDR3 length: 12 amino acids. CDR3: CSATRGQEAQYF. CDR3 in DNA: TGCAGTGCTACCAGGGGGCAGGAGGCCCAGTACTTC.

The chain has TRBV24-1 and TRBJ1-1; possible D gene TRBD1, 5 bases. Per germline, CDR1 KGHDR and CDR2 SFDVKD. The CDR3 runs 12 residues. V lost 4 bases and J 8 bases, leaving 10 bases between the germline ends. This CDR3 is CATSDVGTEAFF. The CDR3, as DNA: TGTGCCACCAGTGACGTCGGGACCGAAGCTTTCTTT.

This chain joins TRBV6-5 and TRBJ1-3; the D gene is possibly TRBD1 (5 bases). V lost 5 bases and J 7 bases, leaving 12 bases between the germline ends. Germline CDR1 and CDR2: MNHEY and SVGAGI. The CDR3 is 13 amino acids. This CDR3 is CASSIAWGNTIYF. In nucleotides, the CDR3 is TGTGCCAGCAGTATAGCATGGGGGAACACCATATATTTT.

The table lists this clonotype with many counts. The chain joins TRBV15 to TRBJ2-3, with TRBD2 identical over 11 bases. CDR3 length: 15 amino acids. Germline CDR1 is LNHNV and CDR2 is YYDKDF (reference sequence). The V and J ends lost 4 bases and 9 bases, in that order; junction bases with no gene match: 9. This CDR3 reads CATSTATSGATTQYF. CDR3 DNA: TGTGCCACCAGCACGGCGACTAGCGGGGCCACCACGCAGTATTTT.

This clonotype was seen repeatedly, ten times or more. The chain combines TRBV2 with TRBJ1-5; no clear D gene. CDR3 length: 14 residues. The V gene lost 2 bases and the J gene lost 4 bases, with 9 bases spanning the gap. Germline V gives CDR1 SNHLY, CDR2 FYNNEI. The CDR3 DNA reads TGTGCCAGCAGTGAACTGGCAGCTAATCAGCCCCAGCATTTT. This translates into CASSELAANQPQHF.

This clonotype showed up just once. The rearrangement uses TRBV20-1 and TRBJ1-6; the match to TRBD1 covers 9 bases. The trim removed 2 bases at V and 8 bases at J, leaving 10 bases unmatched. CDR3 length: 16 residues. Germline loops: CDR1 DFQATT, CDR2 SNEGSKA (reference sequence). CDR3 in DNA: TGCAGTGCTAGAACAGGGGGCGCGAAATTGGATTCACCCCTCCACTTT. Protein product: CSARTGGAKLDSPLHF.

The chain recombines TRBV20-1 with TRBJ2-7; 7 bases align to TRBD1. The CDR3 length is 14 residues. The V gene's germline CDR1 is DFQATT and CDR2 SNEGSKA (reference sequence). The V and J ends lost 1 base and 2 bases, in that order; junction bases with no gene match: 5. CDR3 sequence (DNA): TGCAGTGCTAGAGGCTATGGACAGGCCTACGAGCAGTACTTC. Translated: CSARGYGQAYEQYF.

V and J are TRBV7-3 and TRBJ1-2; 12 bases agree with TRBD1. This CDR3 is built from 15 residues. Germline CDR1 and CDR2: SGHTA and FQGTGA. V gave up 4 bases and J gave up 8 bases; unmatched junction bases: 8. The CDR3 nucleotides read TGTGCCAGCAGCTCGTATACGGGACAGGGGGCCGGCTACACCTTC. It specifies CASSSYTGQGAGYTF.

In this sample, this clonotype turned up many times. The chain uses TRBV25-1 and TRBJ1-5; a weak D match, TRBD1 (6 bases). V lost 2 bases and J lost 3, with 11 bases in between. This CDR3 comprises 15 residues. Germline-derived CDR1 and CDR2 are MGHDK and SYGVNS. The CDR3 loop is CASSEGGHYNQPQHF. In DNA, the CDR3 is TGTGCCAGCAGTGAAGGGGGACATTACAATCAGCCCCAGCATTTT.

The chain recombines TRBV7-2 with TRBJ2-7; D remains ambiguous. V lost 6 bases and J lost 5, with 20 bases in between. CDR3 length equals 15 residues. Germline-derived CDR1 and CDR2 are SGHTA and FQGNSA. The chain's CDR3 is CASSSRLSAPNEQYF. CDR3 in DNA: TGTGCCAGCAGTTCCCGACTCTCAGCTCCTAACGAGCAGTACTTC. Based on the CDR3 plus reference TRBV7-2 and TRBJ2-7, the full variable domain is GAGVSQSPSNKVTEKGKDVELRCDPISGHTALYWYRQSLGQGLEFLIYFQGNSAPDKSGLPSDRFSAERTGGSVSTLTIQRTQQEDSAVYLCASSSRLSAPNEQYFGPGTRLTVT.

V is TRBV15 and J is TRBJ2-6; D is uncertain. This CDR3 has 16 residues. V was cut by 1 base and J by 1 base, with 8 bases left in between. Per germline, CDR1 LNHNV and CDR2 YYDKDF (reference sequence). The chain's CDR3 is CATSRGGKSGANVLTF. DNA for the CDR3: TGTGCCACCAGCAGAGGAGGAAAGTCTGGGGCCAACGTCCTGACTTTC.